The sequence of this TCR beta chain was determined in a study of beta chain features in type 1 diabetes. The study's findings and limits: Lower insertion and higher deletion counts appeared at VDJ junctions in type 1 diabetes patients. High-TCR-expressing cells could be over-represented by cDNA sequencing.

V was pared by 4 bases and J by 7 bases, with 3 bases of the junction left unmatched. CDR1 SQVTM and CDR2 ANQGSEA come from the germline V gene. The length of the CDR3 is 11 residues. Sorting gave populations that all exceeded 98% purity. This clone was found a few times. Its antigen is as yet unknown. The investigators reverse transcribed all of the isolated RNA, so they sequenced expressed TCRB transcripts. Method: immunoSEQ multiplex PCR; TCRdb's copy keeps in-frame clones and lacks some. The sample has 430,000 or so clones, about an eighth seen once. The rearrangement joins TRBV29-1 to TRBJ1-2; 7 bases line up with TRBD1. The clonotype comes from a woman aged 18-29 years in good health. Sequenced: naive CD4+ T cells from blood. The CDR3 reads CSVGQGGGYTF. The CDR3 nucleotides are TGCAGCGTTGGGCAGGGGGGTGGCTACACCTTC.